The T cell receptor (beta chain) described here comes from a study of T cell repertoires in cytomegalovirus infection. Overall study: Peptides in the study included HLA-C-restricted and HLA-B-restricted CMV epitopes. Signatures in public TCR beta sequences pointed to both CMV infection and matching HLA type.

The CDR3 spans 15 residues. Germline V lookup: CDR1 LGHNA, CDR2 YSLEER. V gave up 1 base and J gave up 3 bases, with 11 bases separating them. TCRdb ran MiXCR on the reads and lists one entry per CDR3 protein. The sample includes 160,000 or so distinct CDR3 sequences, approximately 21% of them seen just once. Only a few counts were recorded for this clonotype. What it recognizes is unknown. The chain has TRBV4-3 and TRBJ2-3; the D is unclear. The clonotype originates from a human donor in good health (CMV status not recorded). Some clones in this sample may be carry-over from other donors' samples. This sample comprised CD8+ T cells from cultured PBMCs, obtained from culture after CMV antigen stimulation. In nucleotides, the CDR3 is TGCGCCAGCAGCCAAGGAAGCCTCAAAACAGATACGCAGTATTTT. This codes for CASSQGSLKTDTQYF.